This T cell receptor (beta chain) was identified during a study of blood T cell repertoires in COVID-19. Study as a whole: Sites in the United States, Italy and Spain provided acute and convalescent COVID-19 samples. PBMCs, B-cell-depleted T cells, or T cells provided the cDNA or gDNA that made up the material.

V lost 4 bases and J lost 5; bases outside the gene matches: 2. The CDR3 length is 13 residues. The germline gives CDR1 SGHNT, CDR2 YYREEE (reference sequence). Original analysis: Quantification of nucleated cells was approximated via reference gene primer amplification. Method: immunoSEQ multiplex PCR; TCRdb's copy keeps in-frame clones and lacks some. For V, J and clone size, that table is used; D and trimming come from the DNA. The sample carries 200,000 to 250,000 clones, roughly nine tenths recorded once. It was during active infection that Seattle patients were enrolled and then longitudinally followed.

The receptor was isolated from a woman in her fifties or sixties with COVID-19, enrolled during active disease. The sample comprised peripheral blood. The chain recombines TRBV5-4 with TRBJ2-5; 10 bases are shared with TRBD2. The DNA of the CDR3 is TGTGCCAGCAGCCTAGCGGGGGATGAGACCCAGTACTTC. Its translation is CASSLAGDETQYF.